These T cell receptor beta chains were read from a single sample in a study of blood T cell repertoires in COVID-19. Repertoires were generated with immunoSEQ multiplex PCR, while TCRdb's copy carries only in-frame clones and drops some. The repertoire includes 270,000 or so clones, 85% of them detected once, and about an eighth sits in the top ten. The sequenced sample consisted of peripheral blood. These receptors were taken from a human donor in a cohort sampled during active COVID-19. Each CDR3 is given with its conserved first and last residue.

v_gene: TRBV6-6; CDR3aa: CASSYRGVNEQFF
v_gene: TRBV5-1; CDR3aa: CASSLDGGRGTDTQYF
v_gene: TRBV5-1; CDR3aa: CASSRRDRETDTQYF
v_gene: TRBV7-6; CDR3aa: CASSLAGSSYNEQFF
v_gene: TRBV6-2/TRBV6-3; CDR3aa: CASSRARAGGGEQFF
v_gene: TRBV19; CDR3aa: CASSMEGLARDTQYF
v_gene: TRBV5-4; CDR3aa: CASRTGLADSYEQYF
v_gene: TRBV15; CDR3aa: CATSREDGPSGNTIYF
v_gene: TRBV11-2; CDR3aa: CASSPTSGNTGELFF
v_gene: TRBV11-2; CDR3aa: CASSPLGLGSGNEQYF
v_gene: TRBV15; CDR3aa: CATKGTGGATAEKLFF
v_gene: TRBV7-9; CDR3aa: CASSYSGRVPYNEQFF
v_gene: TRBV7-6; CDR3aa: CASSFRDRTFYEQYF